Listed below are T cell receptor beta chains from one sample, sequenced in a study of monozygotic twins with inflammatory bowel disease. TCRdb derives one entry per CDR3 protein from the 5' RACE reads, leaving out DNA. Found here are about 200,000 distinct CDR3 sequences; the top ten clones hold approximately 7.7%. The material sequenced was blood. The receptors derive from a human donor with ulcerative colitis or Crohn's disease, or a healthy co-twin of an affected twin (not recorded which). Both conserved end residues are part of each CDR3.

len	v_gene	j_gene	CDR3aa
15	TRBV7-2	TRBJ2-2	CASSSDRGSTGELFF
12	TRBV29-1	TRBJ2-1	CSVGPGAGEQFF
15	TRBV14	TRBJ2-2	CASSQAGQYTGELFF
13	TRBV27	TRBJ1-1	CASSLRRSSEAFF
14	TRBV4-1	TRBJ2-5	CASSGRQGQETQYF
16	TRBV12-3/TRBV12-4	TRBJ1-1	CASSRILPGAGTEAFF
14	TRBV25-1	TRBJ1-2	CASTRTGGSYGYTF
14	TRBV12-3/TRBV12-4	TRBJ2-2	CASSLTGGTGELFF
14	TRBV4-2	TRBJ1-2	CASSQDRGARGYTF
16	TRBV5-1	TRBJ2-1	CASSLQGSSSYNEQFF
16	TRBV2	TRBJ2-5	CASSVHSGGYRETQYF
14	TRBV7-3	TRBJ1-1	CASSSGQTNTEAFF
15	TRBV7-6	TRBJ2-7	CASSYGTSGSYEQYF
15	TRBV13	TRBJ2-2	CASSSEGGYTGELFF
16	TRBV20-1	TRBJ2-2	CSARDWGGDLTGELFF